These 10 T cell receptor beta chains were all obtained from the same sample, sequenced in a study of neurological immune-mediated disorders. Sample time point: longitudinal time-point 3. TCRdb recomputed calls from the 5' RACE reads with MiXCR, one row per CDR3 protein. The data contain roughly 45,000 distinct CDR3 sequences, about 13% of them singletons. The sample taken for sequencing was PBMCs. These receptors originate from a man aged 25-45 years in good health.

This clonotype showed up just a few times. The rearrangement uses TRBV28 and TRBJ2-7; D is unresolved. Germline lookup yields CDR1 MDHEN and CDR2 SYDVKM. V was pared by 6 bases and J by 2 bases, with 14 bases between. The CDR3 loop spans 14 amino acids. The CDR3 protein is CASSPSSHAYEQYF. CDR3 nucleotide sequence: TGTGCCAGCAGCCCTTCTTCCCACGCCTACGAGCAGTACTTC.

This chain links TRBV20-1 with TRBJ1-1, with D perhaps matching TRBD1 (6 bases). The germline V gene encodes CDR1 DFQATT and CDR2 SNEGSKA (reference sequence). V lost 1 base, J lost 6 bases, and 12 bases lay in between. This CDR3 has 13 amino acids. CDR3 sequence reads: CSARGPGASEAFF. The CDR3 coding sequence is TGCAGTGCTAGAGGGCCGGGGGCGTCTGAAGCTTTCTTT.

This clonotype was counted ten times or more. The chain uses TRBV12-3 or TRBV12-4 and TRBJ2-7, with D hard to call. The CDR3 covers 11 residues. V was pared by 5 bases and J by 4 bases, with 6 bases between. The CDR3 DNA reads as TGTGCCAGCAGTAGGGTATACGAGCAGTACTTC. Translated, it gives CASSRVYEQYF.

The chain combines TRBV5-6 with TRBJ1-2; 8 nucleotides align to TRBD1. Germline V CDR1 and CDR2: SGHDT, YYEEEE. V lost 4 bases, J lost 8 bases, and 19 bases stayed unmatched. The CDR3 is made up of 17 amino acids. The CDR3 loop is CASSQYGTGGFVDGYTF. DNA for the CDR3: TGTGCCAGCAGCCAATACGGGACAGGTGGTTTTGTGGACGGCTACACCTTC.

This clonotype was counted many times. The chain carries TRBV5-1 and TRBJ2-4; 10 bases align to TRBD2. Germline V gene sequence: CDR1 SGHRS, CDR2 YFSETQ. This CDR3 is 19 amino acids long. With V trimmed by 8 bases and J by 1 base, 18 bases remained unmatched. The CDR3 loop reads CARHWASGRSDMAKNIQYF. CDR3 DNA sequence: TGCGCCAGGCACTGGGCTAGCGGGAGAAGCGACATGGCCAAAAACATTCAGTACTTC. The whole variable domain, filled in from reference TRBV5-1 and TRBJ2-4, reads KAGVTQTPRYLIKTRGQQVTLSCSPISGHRSVSWYQQTPGQGLQFLFEYFSETQRNKGNFPGRFSGRQFSNSRSEMNVSTLELGDSALYLCARHWASGRSDMAKNIQYFGAGTRLSVL.

In its sample, this clonotype was seen many times. The chain employs TRBV11-2 and TRBJ2-7; D gene ambiguous. Germline-derived CDR1 and CDR2 are SGHAT and FQNNGV. This CDR3 region has 13 residues. Trimming removed 5 bases from V and 0 bases from J, with 8 bases in between. CDR3 in DNA: TGTGCCAGCAGCCTTACAAACTCCTACGAGCAGTACTTC. It yields the protein CASSLTNSYEQYF.

This clonotype was detected many times. The chain joins TRBV20-1 to TRBJ1-5; D not certain. The CDR3 extends over 15 amino acids. Germline V gene lookup returns CDR1 DFQATT and CDR2 SNEGSKA (reference sequence). Deletions cut 6 bases from V and 0 bases from J, with 15 bases between. The CDR3 bases are TGCAGTGCCGGCGGCAGCGCTTATAGCAATCAGCCCCAGCATTTT. Translated, it gives CSAGGSAYSNQPQHF.

This clonotype was seen repeatedly, ten times or more. V and J are TRBV5-6 and TRBJ2-7, with D possibly being TRBD1 or TRBD2 (5 bases each). The CDR3 sequence is 13 residues long. V dropped 4 bases and J dropped 2 bases, with 10 bases sitting between them. Germline-derived CDR1 and CDR2 are SGHDT and YYEEEE. The CDR3 protein is CASSPGRTYEQYF. The CDR3 DNA sequence: TGTGCCAGCAGCCCGGGACGAACCTACGAGCAGTACTTC.

This clonotype was detected ten times or more. V is TRBV28 and J is TRBJ2-7; D possibly uses TRBD1 or TRBD2 (5 bases each). CDR3 length: 15 residues. Trimming shortened V by 3 bases and J by 3 bases, and 15 bases separated the two germline ends. Germline V gene sequence: CDR1 MDHEN, CDR2 SYDVKM. CDR3 region: CASSLGPTGDYEQYF. The CDR3 DNA reads as TGTGCCAGCAGTTTGGGACCCACTGGGGACTACGAGCAGTACTTC.

This clonotype was detected many times. This sequence joins TRBV5-6 and TRBJ2-1; the match to TRBD2 covers 10 bases. Germline V gene lookup returns CDR1 SGHDT and CDR2 YYEEEE. This CDR3 spans 15 amino acids. V gave up 3 bases and J gave up 9 bases; unmatched junction bases: 9. The DNA for the CDR3 is TGTGCCAGCAGCTCACTAGCGGGACGGACTTTTGAGCAGTTCTTC. This encodes CASSSLAGRTFEQFF.